A selection of T cell receptor beta chains follows, all from one sample in a study of T cells in Graves' hyperthyroidism and ophthalmopathy. From the multiplex PCR reads, TCRdb called clonotypes with MiXCR, one entry per CDR3 protein. The sample has hundreds of thousands of distinct CDR3 sequences, around 15% seen once; the top ten hold around 4.5%. Sequencing was done on a sample of blood. The receptor set was obtained from a woman in her thirties or forties with Graves' ophthalmopathy. Each CDR3 is given with its conserved first and last residue. A D gene is named only where the DNA matches it firmly. The size entry is marked missing in some rows and otherwise reads once, few, many or a size class.

>-|once|TRBJ1-6|TRBV15
CATSRGKSRPLHF
TGTGCCACCAGCAGAGGAAAGTCGCGTCCCCTCCACTTT
>TRBD1|many|TRBJ2-7|TRBV4-2
CASRPGQGASYEQYF
TGTGCCAGTAGGCCAGGACAGGGGGCTTCCTACGAGCAGTACTTC
>TRBD1|-|TRBJ1-1|TRBV5-1
CASSTQGAREAFF
TGCGCCAGCAGCACTCAGGGGGCTCGGGAAGCTTTCTTT
>-|many|TRBJ2-7|TRBV28
CASSFNTGGVEQYF
TGTGCCAGCAGTTTTAACACAGGGGGGGTTGAGCAGTACTTC
>-|many|TRBJ1-5|TRBV6-5
CASSYSYNQPQHF
TGTGCCAGCAGTTACAGTTACAATCAGCCCCAGCATTTT
>-|few|TRBJ2-2|TRBV19
CASSMERQLNTGELFF
TGTGCCAGTAGTATGGAGCGACAGTTAAACACCGGGGAGCTGTTTTTT
>TRBD2|many|TRBJ2-1|TRBV27
CASSSLAGDSYNEQFF
TGTGCCAGCAGCTCCCTAGCGGGAGATTCCTACAATGAGCAGTTCTTC
>TRBD1|many|TRBJ1-1|TRBV7-2
CASRRTGATEAFF
TGTGCCAGCAGGAGGACAGGGGCCACTGAAGCTTTCTTT
>-|few|TRBJ2-2|TRBV5-1
CASSLGLLNTGELFF
TGCGCCAGCAGCTTGGGCCTCCTTAACACCGGGGAGCTGTTTTTT
>-|many|TRBJ1-2|TRBV6-1
CASSDGREDYGYTF
TGTGCCAGCAGTGATGGCAGGGAGGACTATGGCTACACCTTC
>-|many|TRBJ2-5|TRBV11-2
CASSWTQQETQYF
TGTGCCAGCAGCTGGACGCAGCAAGAGACCCAGTACTTC
>TRBD2|many|TRBJ2-3|TRBV28
CASSQPGLAGRGTDTQYF
TGTGCCAGCAGCCAACCCGGACTAGCGGGACGCGGCACAGATACGCAGTATTTT
>-|many|TRBJ1-1|TRBV15
CATRGAVGEAFF
TGTGCCACCAGAGGGGCCGTAGGTGAAGCTTTCTTT
>-|-|TRBJ1-2|TRBV15
CATSREVMRAGYTF
TGTGCCACCAGCAGAGAGGTCATGCGGGCAGGCTACACCTTC
>TRBD1|many|TRBJ1-3|TRBV11-2
CASRSQTGESGNTIYF
TGTGCCAGCAGATCCCAAACAGGGGAATCTGGAAACACCATATATTTT
>TRBD1|many|TRBJ1-2|TRBV20-1
CSARTGGGYGYTF
TGCAGTGCTAGGACAGGGGGCGGCTATGGCTACACCTTC
>-|many|TRBJ2-2|TRBV6-1
CASTTRTVTGELFF
TGTGCCAGCACCACCCGGACAGTTACCGGGGAGCTGTTTTTT
>TRBD1|-|TRBJ2-7|TRBV6-1
CASSPEGDSYEQYF
TGTGCCAGCAGTCCCGAAGGGGACAGCTACGAGCAGTACTTC
>-|-|TRBJ1-3|TRBV29-1
CSVEGARDRLAGNTIYF
TGCAGCGTTGAAGGGGCCCGCGACAGGCTTGCTGGAAACACCATATATTTT
>TRBD1|-|TRBJ1-2|TRBV28
CASTGTGGLYGYTF
TGTGCCAGCACCGGAACAGGGGGTCTCTATGGCTACACCTTC
>TRBD2|-|TRBJ2-5|TRBV20-1
CSARDIWLAGSEGTQYF
TGCAGTGCTAGAGATATTTGGCTAGCGGGTTCAGAAGGGACCCAGTACTTC
>-|-|TRBJ1-5|TRBV28
CASSLIGRGRDQPQHF
TGTGCCAGCAGTTTGATAGGTAGAGGGCGAGATCAGCCCCAGCATTTT
>-|many|TRBJ1-5|TRBV27
CASRKSTGSNQPQHF
TGTGCCAGCAGGAAGTCCACAGGGTCTAATCAGCCCCAGCATTTT
>-|few|TRBJ1-2|TRBV7-2
CASSPQQGDYGYTF
TGTGCCAGCAGCCCCCAACAGGGAGACTATGGCTACACCTTC
>-|few|TRBJ2-3|TRBV6-2/TRBV6-3
CASIPGTHTDTQYF
TGTGCCAGCATACCCGGGACGCACACAGATACGCAGTATTTT
>-|-|TRBJ2-7|TRBV11-3
CASSLDYAAAYEQYF
TGTGCCAGCAGCTTAGATTATGCAGCCGCCTACGAGCAGTACTTC
>-|many|TRBJ1-1|TRBV12-3/TRBV12-4
CASRGWSTEAFF
TGTGCCAGCAGGGGGTGGAGCACTGAAGCTTTCTTT
>-|-|TRBJ2-7|TRBV28
CASSLMEFQRAEQYF
TGTGCCAGCAGTCTAATGGAGTTCCAGCGGGCAGAGCAGTACTTC
>-|many|TRBJ2-7|TRBV28
CASSPGLVTSYEQYF
TGTGCCAGCAGTCCCGGGCTAGTCACCTCCTACGAGCAGTACTTC
>TRBD2|many|TRBJ2-7|TRBV28
CATTPSKRGISSYEQYF
TGTGCCACCACCCCTTCAAAGCGGGGAATTTCCTCCTACGAGCAGTACTTC
>-|many|TRBJ2-7|TRBV6-2/TRBV6-3
CASQTGTQREYF
TGTGCCAGCCAGACCGGGACCCAGCGAGAGTACTTC
>TRBD1|-|TRBJ2-5|TRBV12-3/TRBV12-4
CASSKTGQGKETQYF
TGTGCCAGCAGTAAAACCGGACAGGGGAAGGAGACCCAGTACTTC
>TRBD1|few|TRBJ1-5|TRBV6-1
CATSGGASQPQHF
TGTGCCACCTCAGGGGGCGCGAGTCAGCCCCAGCATTTT
>TRBD1|many|TRBJ1-3|TRBV6-1
CASSRWTGRYGNTIYF
TGTGCCAGCAGTCGCTGGACAGGGAGATATGGAAACACCATATATTTT
>TRBD1|many|TRBJ1-1|TRBV7-3
CASSLTGQGAFLNTEAFF
TGTGCCAGCAGCTTAACGGGACAGGGGGCCTTCCTGAACACTGAAGCTTTCTTT
>-|many|TRBJ2-7|TRBV6-1
CASSVPSGADEQYF
TGTGCCAGCAGTGTCCCCTCAGGGGCGGACGAGCAGTACTTC
>-|many|TRBJ1-2|TRBV20-1
CSARDIAADYGYTF
TGCAGTGCTAGAGATATAGCGGCAGACTATGGCTACACCTTC
>-|many|TRBJ2-5|TRBV12-3/TRBV12-4
CASSLATAGPETQYF
TGTGCCAGCAGTTTAGCTACTGCGGGCCCAGAGACCCAGTACTTC
>TRBD1|many|TRBJ2-4|TRBV5-1
CASSFLTGGAKNIQYF
TGCGCCAGCAGCTTTTTGACAGGGGGGGCCAAAAACATTCAGTACTTC
>-|few|TRBJ1-1|TRBV29-1
CSVRPTTEAFF
TGCAGCGTTAGACCTACTACTGAAGCTTTCTTT
>-|many|TRBJ1-6|TRBV12-3/TRBV12-4
CASSQGMHSPLHF
TGTGCCAGCAGTCAGGGGATGCATTCACCCCTCCACTTT
>-|many|TRBJ2-5|TRBV6-5
CASSYSTDRETQYF
TGTGCCAGCAGTTACTCGACGGACAGAGAGACCCAGTACTTC
>-|few|TRBJ2-7|TRBV20-1
CSARDALGAPVPYEQYF
TGCAGTGCTAGAGACGCCCTTGGAGCGCCGGTTCCCTACGAGCAGTACTTC
>-|many|TRBJ2-7|TRBV25-1
CASSDPGESNYEQYF
TGTGCCAGCAGTGACCCAGGGGAGAGTAATTACGAGCAGTACTTC
>-|many|TRBJ2-5|TRBV7-2
CASSFPPETQYF
TGTGCCAGCAGCTTCCCCCCAGAGACCCAGTACTTC
>-|many|TRBJ1-1|TRBV19
CASSRGEEGTEAFF
TGTGCCAGTAGCAGGGGTGAGGAGGGCACTGAAGCTTTCTTT
>TRBD1|few|TRBJ2-7|TRBV7-9
CASSSTETGGDEQYF
TGTGCCAGCAGCTCTACGGAGACAGGGGGTGACGAGCAGTACTTC
>-|-|TRBJ2-6|TRBV19
CASSIDGRTYYGANVLTF
TGTGCCAGTAGTATCGACGGCAGGACCTATTATGGGGCCAACGTCCTGACTTTC
>-|many|TRBJ2-3|TRBV24-1
CATSDSRTGTDTQYF
TGTGCCACCAGTGATTCGCGGACTGGCACAGATACGCAGTATTTT
>-|once|TRBJ2-4|TRBV3-1
CASSQEGASIQYF
TGTGCCAGCAGCCAAGAAGGGGCCTCAATTCAGTACTTC
>TRBD1|once|TRBJ1-5|TRBV12-3/TRBV12-4
CASSLVDRGNNQPQHF
TGTGCCAGCAGTTTAGTGGACAGGGGTAACAATCAGCCCCAGCATTTT
>-|many|TRBJ2-7|TRBV20-1
CSARVSATYEQYF
TGCAGTGCTAGAGTTAGCGCAACCTACGAGCAGTACTTC
>-|-|TRBJ2-7|TRBV5-6
CASSLGQLRGQYF
TGTGCCAGCAGCTTGGGACAACTCCGGGGGCAGTACTTC
>TRBD2|many|TRBJ2-5|TRBV6-2/TRBV6-3
CASSYPGGGSETQYF
TGTGCCAGCAGTTACCCGGGCGGGGGGTCGGAGACCCAGTACTTC
>TRBD1|few|TRBJ1-1|TRBV19
CASSPGQPHEAFF
TGTGCCAGTAGTCCGGGACAGCCTCATGAAGCTTTCTTT
>TRBD1|many|TRBJ1-5|TRBV19
CASSMGTWDRGGNQPQHF
TGTGCCAGTAGTATGGGCACCTGGGACAGGGGCGGGAATCAGCCCCAGCATTTT